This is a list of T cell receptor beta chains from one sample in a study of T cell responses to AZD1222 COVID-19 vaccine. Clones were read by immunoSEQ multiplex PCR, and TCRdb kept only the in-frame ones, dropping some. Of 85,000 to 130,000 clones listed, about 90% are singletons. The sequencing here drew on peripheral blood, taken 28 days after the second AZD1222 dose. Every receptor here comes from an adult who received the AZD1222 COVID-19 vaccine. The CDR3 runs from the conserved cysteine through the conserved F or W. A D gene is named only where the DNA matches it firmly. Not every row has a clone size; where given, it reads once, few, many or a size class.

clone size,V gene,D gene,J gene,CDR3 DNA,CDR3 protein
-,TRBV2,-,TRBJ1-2,TGTGCCAGCAGTGAAGCGGAGTTGGTGTGGTATGGCTACACCTTC,CASSEAELVWYGYTF
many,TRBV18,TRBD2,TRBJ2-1,TGTGCCAGCTCACCTATGACTAGCGGGACCTACAATGAGCAGTTCTTC,CASSPMTSGTYNEQFF
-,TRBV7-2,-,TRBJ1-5,TGTGCCAGCAGCTTACGTCCCGGACGGGGGGATCAGCCCCAGCATTTT,CASSLRPGRGDQPQHF
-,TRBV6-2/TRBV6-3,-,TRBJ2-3,TGTGCCAGCAGTTCCGGAGGGCCCACGCAGTATTTT,CASSSGGPTQYF
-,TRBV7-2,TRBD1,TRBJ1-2,TGTGCCAGCAGCGAGACTCCAGGGGGCGGCTATGGCTACACCTTC,CASSETPGGGYGYTF
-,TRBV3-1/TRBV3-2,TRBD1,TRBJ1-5,TGTGCCAGCAGCCAAGGGCGACAGGGCGGTCAGCCCCAGCATTTT,CASSQGRQGGQPQHF
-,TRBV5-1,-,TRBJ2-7,TGCGCCAGCAGCCAGGGACGTGTGAACTTC,CASSQGRVNF
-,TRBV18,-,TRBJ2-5,TGTGCCAGCTCACGCTTATCCCCGGGACACCTTCAAGAGACCCAGTACTTC,CASSRLSPGHLQETQYF
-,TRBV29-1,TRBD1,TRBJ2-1,TGCAGCGGAAAGGGGACAGGGGTTTACAATGAGCAGTTCTTC,CSGKGTGVYNEQFF
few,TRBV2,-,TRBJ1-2,TGTGCCAGCAGTGAACAGGGCCTCTATGGCTACACCTTC,CASSEQGLYGYTF
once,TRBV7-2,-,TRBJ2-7,TGTGCCAGCAGCTTAGTGGGACCGGGAGCTAGTTCCTACGAGCAGTACTTC,CASSLVGPGASSYEQYF
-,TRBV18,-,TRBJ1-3,TGTGCCAGCTCACCGAACGGCGGAAACACCATATATTTT,CASSPNGGNTIYF
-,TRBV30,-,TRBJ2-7,TGTGCCTGGAGTCCAAGGCAGGGCAGCTACGAGCAGTACTTC,CAWSPRQGSYEQYF
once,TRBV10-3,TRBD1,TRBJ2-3,TGTGCCATCCTCCGGACAGGGGAAACAGATACGCAGTATTTT,CAILRTGETDTQYF
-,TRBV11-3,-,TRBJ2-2,TGTGCCAGCAGCGTACAAAGGGCCGGGGAGCTGTTTTTT,CASSVQRAGELFF
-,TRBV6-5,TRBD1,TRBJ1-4,TGTGCCAGCACCCGACAGGGATCGTCCCTTGAAAAACTGTTTTTT,CASTRQGSSLEKLFF
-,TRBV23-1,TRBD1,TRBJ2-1,TGCGCCAGCAGTCCTACGGACAGGGAGGCGCCCTACAATGAGCAGTTCTTC,CASSPTDREAPYNEQFF